These 12 T cell receptor beta chains were sequenced from one sample in a study of follicular helper T cells after annual influenza vaccination. Time point here: 2015-2016 season, pre-vaccination. The data were produced by immunoSEQ multiplex PCR, yet TCRdb's version contains in-frame clones alone and is incomplete. The sample has more than 8,500 clones, 65% to 85% seen once. Sequenced here: CXCR5+ CD38- circulating T follicular helper cells from blood, sampled on the day of influenza vaccination. As for subset: circulating Tfh, non-naive CD4+CXCR5+PD-1+ (ICOS+CD38+ or ICOS-CD38-). The receptor set was obtained from an adult who received the influenza vaccine.

This chain connects TRBV6-1 to TRBJ2-7; 10 bases line up with TRBD2. From germline, CDR1 is MNHNS and CDR2 SASEGT. The J segment lost 4 bases and the V segment lost 2 bases, leaving 8 bases of the junction unmatched. The CDR3 runs 16 residues. CDR3 nucleotide sequence: TGTGCCAGCAGTGAATATGCTAGCGGGAGAACTTACGAGCAGTACTTC. Amino acids: CASSEYASGRTYEQYF.

The chain is built from TRBV2 and TRBJ2-3; TRBD2 matches 12 bases. Unmatched junction bases numbered 8, after V lost 10 bases and J lost 3 bases. The CDR3 is 15 residues long. Germline CDR1 and CDR2: SNHLY and FYNNEI. CDR3: CATKGLAGSTDTQYF. The CDR3 DNA reads as TGTGCCACTAAAGGACTAGCGGGAAGTACAGATACGCAGTATTTT.

V and J are TRBV6-5 and TRBJ1-1; unclear D gene. The CDR3 length is 13 residues. V was shortened by 3 bases and J by 1 base, with 6 bases between the two germline ends. Germline loops: CDR1 MNHEY, CDR2 SVGAGI. CDR3 amino acids: CASSYMRNTEAFF. In DNA form, the CDR3 reads TGTGCCAGCAGTTATATGAGGAACACTGAAGCTTTCTTT.

This sequence joins TRBV28 and TRBJ2-6; TRBD1 matches at 7 bases. This CDR3 is 15 amino acids long. CDR1 is MDHEN, CDR2 SYDVKM, per germline. V trimming: 6 bases; J trimming: 2 bases; junction bases outside the gene matches: 4. The CDR3 nucleotides read TGTGCCAGCAGGGTCCAGGGGGCTGGGGCCAACGTCCTGACTTTC. The encoded protein is CASRVQGAGANVLTF.

This chain joins TRBV7-2 and TRBJ2-2; no firm D call. V lost 2 bases and J 7 bases, leaving 8 bases between the germline ends. Germline CDR1 and CDR2: SGHTA and FQGNSA. The CDR3 contains 13 residues. The CDR3 coding sequence is TGTGCCAGCAGCTTAAGGCGGAACGGGGAGCTGTTTTTT. Protein product: CASSLRRNGELFF.

V gene TRBV28 combines with J gene TRBJ2-3, with a tentative D call TRBD1 (5 bases). Per germline, CDR1 MDHEN and CDR2 SYDVKM. The CDR3 length is 15 residues. V lost 3 bases to trimming and J lost 4 bases, with 14 bases between them. CDR3 region: CASSFQGFEADTQYF. CDR3 coding DNA: TGTGCCAGCAGTTTTCAGGGATTTGAAGCAGATACGCAGTATTTT. Using reference TRBV28 and TRBJ2-3 for the parts outside the CDR3, the full variable domain is DVKVTQSSRYLVKRTGEKVFLECVQDMDHENMFWYRQDPGLGLRLIYFSYDVKMKEKGDIPEGYSVSREKKERFSLILESASTNQTSMYLCASSFQGFEADTQYFGPGTRLTVL.

The gene calls are TRBV5-1 and TRBJ2-5; D is possibly TRBD2 (5 bases). The CDR3 has 14 amino acids. Germline assignment: CDR1 SGHRS and CDR2 YFSETQ. The V end was cut by 4 bases, the J end by 5 bases, with 15 bases between. The CDR3 loop is CASSRNSAEETQYF. The DNA of the CDR3 is TGCGCCAGCAGCCGAAATAGCGCAGAGGAGACCCAGTACTTC.

This clone was counted once. This sequence joins TRBV19 and TRBJ2-1; a weak D match, TRBD1 (5 bases). The germline V gene encodes CDR1 LNHDA and CDR2 SQIVND (reference sequence). Trimming removed 1 base from V and 2 bases from J, with 24 bases in between. There are 20 residues in the CDR3. The CDR3 region is CASSIVLGLVGAGTYNEQFF. CDR3 sequence (DNA): TGTGCCAGTAGTATAGTATTGGGGCTAGTTGGAGCAGGGACCTACAATGAGCAGTTCTTC.

The chain combines TRBV5-1 with TRBJ2-1, with 10 bases that match TRBD1. The V gene's germline CDR1 is SGHRS and CDR2 YFSETQ. V trimming: 0 bases; J trimming: 9 bases; junction bases outside the gene matches: 3. The CDR3 covers 14 residues. The CDR3, as DNA: TGCGCCAGCAGCTTGGGACAGGGGGCCGGTGAGCAGTTCTTC. Its protein product is CASSLGQGAGEQFF.

The V and J genes are TRBV27 and TRBJ1-2, with D unclear. The length of the CDR3 is 13 residues. The germline CDR1 and CDR2 sequences are MNHEY and SMNVEV (reference sequence). Trimming took off 7 bases at V and 4 bases at J, with 13 bases between the two ends. The CDR3 here is CASTEPQIYGYTF. The DNA of the CDR3 is TGTGCCAGCACCGAACCGCAGATCTATGGCTACACCTTC.

This clone was seen once. The V gene is TRBV18, the J gene TRBJ2-1; D is perhaps TRBD2 (6 bases). The ends were cut back, 8 bases at V and 3 bases at J, with 11 bases in the middle. Germline loops: CDR1 KGHSH, CDR2 LQKENI. This CDR3 region has 13 residues. CDR3: CASAGSFYNEQFF. CDR3 sequence (DNA): TGTGCCAGCGCGGGGAGCTTCTACAATGAGCAGTTCTTC.

The chain is built from TRBV4-2 and TRBJ2-2; tentatively, D is TRBD1 (6 bases). Trimming took off 5 bases at V and 4 bases at J, with 11 bases between the two ends. CDR1 is LGHNA, CDR2 YNFKEQ, per germline. The CDR3 is made up of 14 amino acids. CDR3 region: CASSSGDVTGELFF. Here the CDR3 DNA reads TGTGCCAGCAGCTCAGGGGACGTCACCGGGGAGCTGTTTTTT.